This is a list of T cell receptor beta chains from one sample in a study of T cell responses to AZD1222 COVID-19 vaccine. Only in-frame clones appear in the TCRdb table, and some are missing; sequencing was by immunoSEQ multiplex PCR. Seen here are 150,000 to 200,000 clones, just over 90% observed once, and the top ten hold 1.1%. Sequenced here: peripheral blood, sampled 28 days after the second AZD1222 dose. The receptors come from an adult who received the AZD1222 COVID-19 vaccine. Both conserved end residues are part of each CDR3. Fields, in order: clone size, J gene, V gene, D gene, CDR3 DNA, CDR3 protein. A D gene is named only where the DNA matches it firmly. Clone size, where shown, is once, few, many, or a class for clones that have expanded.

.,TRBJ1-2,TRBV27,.,TGTGCCAGCAGTGTAGGGGCTAAACCCCTATTGGGCTACACCTTC,CASSVGAKPLLGYTF
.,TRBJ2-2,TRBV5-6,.,TGTGCCAGCACTCCCTTGGTGGGAGGGGAGCTGTTTTTT,CASTPLVGGELFF
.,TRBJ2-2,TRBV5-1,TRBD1,TGCGCCAGCAGCTGGGGGGACAGGAATACCGGGGAGCTGTTTTTT,CASSWGDRNTGELFF
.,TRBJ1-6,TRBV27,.,TGTGCCATCCAGGGGCGGAATTCACCCCTCCACTTT,CAIQGRNSPLHF
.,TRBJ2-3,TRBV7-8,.,TGTGCCAGCAGCTTAGGGCGGGATACGCAGTATTTT,CASSLGRDTQYF
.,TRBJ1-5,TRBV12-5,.,TGTGCTAGTGGCGGGAGCAATCAGCCCCAGCATTTT,CASGGSNQPQHF
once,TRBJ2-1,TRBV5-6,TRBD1,TGTGCCAGCACACCACCGGACAGGGCTGCCTACAATGAGCAGTTCTTC,CASTPPDRAAYNEQFF
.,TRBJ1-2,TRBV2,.,TGTGCCAGCTCCATGGACAACTATGGCTACACCTTC,CASSMDNYGYTF
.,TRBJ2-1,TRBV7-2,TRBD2,TGTGCCAGCAGCTCCTTAGCGGGGGGCTACAATGAGCAGTTCTTC,CASSSLAGGYNEQFF
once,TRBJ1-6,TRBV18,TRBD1,TGTGCCAGCTCAGGCTCTAGGGACAGAGATTCACCCCTCCACTTT,CASSGSRDRDSPLHF
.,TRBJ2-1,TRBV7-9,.,TGTGCCAGCAGCTTAGAGGGCAGGGGTTTAGGGGAGCAGTTCTTC,CASSLEGRGLGEQFF
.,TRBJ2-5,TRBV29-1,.,TGCAGCTCCTCGTCAGGGCACCAAGAGACCCAGTACTTC,CSSSSGHQETQYF
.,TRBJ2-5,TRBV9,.,TGTGCCAGCAGCGGCCTCTGGGAGACCCAGTACTTC,CASSGLWETQYF
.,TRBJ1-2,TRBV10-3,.,TGTGCCATCAGTCCCGACAGAGGGGTAGGTGGCTACACCTTC,CAISPDRGVGGYTF
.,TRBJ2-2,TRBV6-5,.,TGTGCCAGCAGTTTCACCTCACTCCGGGGGGAGCTGTTTTTT,CASSFTSLRGELFF
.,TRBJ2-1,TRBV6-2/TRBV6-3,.,TGTGCCAGCAGTTACTCCAGGGTGACTATAGGGGCGGATGAGCAGTTCTTC,CASSYSRVTIGADEQFF
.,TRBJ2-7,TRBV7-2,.,TGTGCCAGCAGCAAGTTATTGGGTTCCTACGAGCAGTACTTC,CASSKLLGSYEQYF
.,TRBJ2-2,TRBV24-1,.,TGTGCCACCAGTGATTTGTACGGGAGCGGGGAGCTGTTTTTT,CATSDLYGSGELFF
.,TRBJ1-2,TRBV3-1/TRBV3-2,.,TGTGCCAGCAGCCAAGAGGCCGGGGGGCGATGGTATGGCTACACCTTC,CASSQEAGGRWYGYTF
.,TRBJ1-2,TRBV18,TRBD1,TGTGCCAGCTCACCAAATAGACAGGGGCTAACGAGGAACTATGGCTACACCTTC,CASSPNRQGLTRNYGYTF
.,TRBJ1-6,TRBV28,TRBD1,TGTGCCAGCAGTCCCTATGGACAGGTTACCTATAATTCACCCCTCCACTTT,CASSPYGQVTYNSPLHF
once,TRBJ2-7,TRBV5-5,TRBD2,TGTGCCAGCAGCTTGAGAGGGAGGACTAGCGGGGCCGAGCAGTACTTC,CASSLRGRTSGAEQYF
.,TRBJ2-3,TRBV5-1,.,TGCGCCAGCAGCTTGGGCCTCGACTCGACTAGCACAGATACGCAGTATTTT,CASSLGLDSTSTDTQYF